This T cell receptor (beta chain) was captured by sequencing in a study of vaccination and CD4 T cells after COVID-19. Regarding the study as a whole: Convalescent patients had a median roughly 86% of post-vaccine SARS-CoV-2-reactive clones that were detected only after vaccination, not before it. The authors studied relatively few convalescent patients and analyzed no early post-infection timepoints. The median SARS-CoV-2-reactive clonotype number increased from roughly 21 to 40, without statistical significance.

Oncomine TCR Beta short-read sequencing was applied to DNA from cultured CD4+ T cells. TCRdb re-called the PCR reads with MiXCR, one entry per CDR3 protein. The data contain about 15,000 distinct CDR3 sequences, roughly 50% of them singletons. For this clonotype: Its antigen is undetermined.

The sample's treatment: approximately nine-day PBMC culture with coronavirus spike peptide pools or control peptides (ViraFEST assay). IL-2 at 8.5 to 10 IU/ml and peptide pools at 8.5 to 10 ug/ml were added to PBMCs cultured at 1.5 million to 2 million per well. Source material: CD4+ T cells from blood, cultured in vitro. This TCR came from a human donor who had recovered from COVID-19.

The DNA of the CDR3 is TGTGCCAGCTCACCCGGACAGGCGCGCGGCAATGAGCAGTTCTTC. It is translated as CASSPGQARGNEQFF. The chain employs TRBV18 and TRBJ2-1, with 7 bases aligning to TRBD1. Unmatched junction bases numbered 8, after V lost 3 bases and J lost 6 bases. From germline, CDR1 is KGHSH and CDR2 LQKENI. The CDR3 spans 15 residues.